Below, 18 T cell receptor beta chains from the same sample are listed, as sequenced in a study of T-cell reconstitution after alpha-beta-depleted transplantation in children. A TCRbeta library incorporating unique molecular identifiers was prepared. One entry per CDR3 protein results from TCRdb running MiXCR on the PCR reads. The repertoire holds around 500,000 distinct CDR3 sequences, with around 12% as singletons. The source material was PBMCs from the stem cell graft donor, sampled from the stem cell graft. The receptor source for this set is a human donor who donated a stem cell graft to a child with combined immunodeficiency.

This clonotype was recorded many times. The chain recombines TRBV4-2 with TRBJ2-7, with a tentative D call TRBD1 (6 bases). Trimming pared 4 bases from V and 2 bases from J, leaving 21 bases between. The CDR3 is 17 amino acids. Germline values: CDR1 LGHNA, CDR2 YNFKEQ. CDR3 in amino acids: CASSLLTGTPVTYEQYF. The CDR3 nucleotides read TGTGCCAGCAGCCTCTTAACCGGGACACCAGTTACCTACGAGCAGTACTTC.

This clonotype appeared a few times. This chain joins TRBV10-3 and TRBJ1-2, with D possibly being TRBD1 (6 bases). Per germline, CDR1 ENHRY and CDR2 SYGVKD. The V end lost 8 bases, the J end lost 5 bases, and 15 bases lay between the germline ends. This CDR3 comprises 13 residues. CDR3 region: CAIRTGNSYGYTF. The CDR3 nucleotides read TGTGCCATCCGAACAGGGAATAGTTATGGCTACACCTTC.

This clonotype showed up many times. The V and J genes are TRBV6-1 and TRBJ2-3; no reliable D call. This CDR3 has 15 amino acids. CDR1 MNHNS and CDR2 SASEGT come from the germline V gene. The V gene lost 8 bases and the J gene lost 1 base, with 16 bases spanning the gap. The CDR3 reads CASRPVLLRTDTQYF. The CDR3 DNA sequence: TGTGCCAGCCGACCGGTTCTTCTTCGCACAGATACGCAGTATTTT.

A few counts support this clonotype. The CDR3 DNA is TGCAGCGTTGCGGGGACAGACTACAATGAGCAGTTCTTC. Translated: CSVAGTDYNEQFF. V is TRBV29-1 and J is TRBJ2-1; 7 bases line up with TRBD1. The V segment lost 4 bases and the J segment 3 bases; nucleotides outside the gene matches: 3. This CDR3 region has 13 residues. The germline V gene has CDR1 SQVTM and CDR2 ANQGSEA.

Many counts were recorded for this clonotype. The chain employs TRBV5-1 and TRBJ2-7; D is unresolved. The CDR3 totals 14 residues. CDR1 and CDR2 (germline): SGHRS, YFSETQ. V dropped 7 bases and J dropped 0 bases, with 14 bases sitting between them. The chain's CDR3 is CASYDSASSYEQYF. The CDR3 bases are TGCGCCAGCTACGACTCCGCGAGCTCCTACGAGCAGTACTTC.

This clonotype was counted between two and nine times. The chain employs TRBV29-1 and TRBJ1-1; no definite D call. The ends were cut back, 0 bases at V and 0 bases at J, with 11 bases in the middle. The CDR3 covers 15 residues. The germline V gene has CDR1 SQVTM and CDR2 ANQGSEA. The CDR3 here is CSVEELSDMNTEAFF. DNA of the CDR3: TGCAGCGTTGAAGAGCTCTCAGACATGAACACTGAAGCTTTCTTT.

CDR3 coding DNA: TGTGCCAGCAGCCAAGATCCGAGGACAGGGGGAAGTGGCTACACCTTC. This translates into CASSQDPRTGGSGYTF. V gene TRBV4-2 combines with J gene TRBJ1-2; 10 bases are shared with TRBD1. This CDR3 is 16 amino acids long. J lost 7 bases, V lost 0 bases, and 8 bases had no gene match. Per the germline V gene, CDR1 is LGHNA and CDR2 is YNFKEQ.

There are a few counts of this clonotype. The rearrangement uses TRBV4-3 and TRBJ1-2; D remains unclear. This CDR3 has 15 amino acids. Looked up from germline, CDR1 is LGHNA and CDR2 is YSLEER. The germline V and J ends were trimmed by 0 bases and 6 bases, with 14 bases remaining between them. The CDR3 is CASSQDLEGRDGYTF. The CDR3 coding sequence is TGCGCCAGCAGCCAAGATCTTGAAGGGAGGGATGGCTACACCTTC.

The V call is TRBV20-1, the J call TRBJ2-2; 10 bases agree with TRBD2. The CDR3 is made up of 15 amino acids. CDR1 and CDR2 (germline): DFQATT, SNEGSKA (reference sequence). Unmatched junction bases numbered 4, after V lost 0 bases and J lost 6 bases. CDR3 residues: CSARDPSGSAGELFF. CDR3 coding DNA: TGCAGTGCTAGAGATCCTAGCGGGAGCGCCGGGGAGCTGTTTTTT.

The chain combines TRBV7-9 with TRBJ2-3; D not certain. CDR1 SEHNR and CDR2 FQNEAQ come from the germline V gene (reference sequence). V shed 3 bases and J shed 2 bases, with 9 bases lying between them. CDR3 length equals 14 residues. The CDR3 is CASSFAFNTDTQYF. CDR3 bases: TGTGCCAGCAGCTTTGCCTTTAACACAGATACGCAGTATTTT. Using reference TRBV7-9 and TRBJ2-3 for the parts outside the CDR3, the full variable domain is DTGVSQNPRHKITKRGQNVTFRCDPISEHNRLYWYRQTLGQGPEFLTYFQNEAQLEKSRLLSDRFSAERPKGSFSTLEIQRTEQGDSAMYLCASSFAFNTDTQYFGPGTRLTVL.

V usage is TRBV29-1 and J usage is TRBJ2-5; D remains unclear. CDR3 length: 13 amino acids. The V end was cut by 5 bases, the J end by 3 bases, with 13 bases between. The germline gives CDR1 SQVTM, CDR2 ANQGSEA. The CDR3 bases are TGCAGCGTTCTGGTGTCTGGGGAAGAGACCCAGTACTTC. It yields the protein CSVLVSGEETQYF.

V gene TRBV20-1 combines with J gene TRBJ2-3; a weak D match, TRBD2 (6 bases). The V end lost 5 bases, the J end lost 4 bases, and 19 bases lay between the germline ends. The CDR3 contains 15 residues. Germline V gene lookup returns CDR1 DFQATT and CDR2 SNEGSKA (reference sequence). CDR3 in DNA: TGCAGTGCTGGGAGGAGTGGGGGTGGGGCAGATACGCAGTATTTT. It is translated as CSAGRSGGGADTQYF.

This clonotype was found a few times. The chain employs TRBV10-3 and TRBJ1-3; no definite D call. The V gene's germline CDR1 is ENHRY and CDR2 SYGVKD. The CDR3 covers 14 residues. V was trimmed by 8 bases and J by 4 bases, leaving 15 bases between them. CDR3 in amino acids: CAIGLPGSGNTIYF. The CDR3, as DNA: TGTGCCATCGGCCTCCCGGGATCCGGAAACACCATATATTTT.

This clonotype was observed at least ten times. The chain carries TRBV6-1 and TRBJ2-5, with a weak D call TRBD2 (6 bases). The CDR3 is made up of 13 amino acids. Germline V lookup: CDR1 MNHNS, CDR2 SASEGT. V lost 8 bases and J lost 9, with 19 bases in between. For the CDR3, the DNA is TGTGCCAGCGGGATCGCGGGACTTAGGGCCCAGTACTTC. Protein: CASGIAGLRAQYF.

V gene TRBV19 combines with J gene TRBJ2-7, with D tentatively TRBD1 or TRBD2 (5 bases each). The ends were cut back, 3 bases at V and 6 bases at J, with 15 bases in the middle. This CDR3 spans 14 amino acids. Germline values: CDR1 LNHDA, CDR2 SQIVND (reference sequence). DNA of the CDR3: TGTGCCAGTAGTATGAGGGGAACGAGGGTCGAGCAGTACTTC. It encodes CASSMRGTRVEQYF. Full variable domain (outside the CDR3, taken from reference TRBV19 and TRBJ2-7): DGGITQSPKYLFRKEGQNVTLSCEQNLNHDAMYWYRQDPGQGLRLIYYSQIVNDFQKGDIAEGYSVSREKKESFPLTVTSAQKNPTAFYLCASSMRGTRVEQYFGPGTRLTVT.

The chain has TRBV4-3 and TRBJ1-1, with 8 bases aligning to TRBD1. The CDR3 totals 15 residues. Germline CDR1 reads LGHNA; CDR2 reads YSLEER. V lost 3 bases, J lost 0 bases, and 3 bases stayed unmatched. CDR3 region: CASSHQTGVNTEAFF. The CDR3 bases are TGCGCCAGCAGCCACCAGACAGGGGTGAACACTGAAGCTTTCTTT.

Concerning this clonotype: Germline is not matched at one junction end, which may reflect a read error. The chain employs TRBV7-2 and TRBJ2-7; D is possibly TRBD1 (5 bases). CDR3 size: 16 residues. The germline V gene encodes CDR1 SGHTA and CDR2 FQGNSA. CDR3 in amino acids: CASSLAGRAYSYKQYF. The CDR3 bases are TGTGCCAGCAGCTTAGCAGGCAGGGCCTACTCCTACAAGCAGTACTTC.

This clonotype has ten or more counts. The J gene is TRBJ2-3, the V gene TRBV4-3, with 7 nucleotides matching TRBD2. J lost 7 bases, V lost 6 bases, and 13 bases had no gene match. The germline CDR1 and CDR2 sequences are LGHNA and YSLEER. The CDR3 runs to 15 residues. In nucleotides, the CDR3 is TGCGCCAGCAGTCAAAGTGCGGGAGCCATGAATACGCAGTATTTT. Translated: CASSQSAGAMNTQYF.